Sequencing of this T cell receptor beta chain was carried out in a study of cytomegalovirus exposure and HLA in healthy donors. Libraries were prepared by immunoSEQ multiplex PCR; TCRdb keeps only in-frame clonotypes and omits some of them. The data contain some 130,000 clones, just under 85% of them singletons. The CDR3 length is 15 residues. Per the germline V gene, CDR1 is MGHDK and CDR2 is SYGVNS. V shed 5 bases, J shed 3 bases, and the junction held 6 bases outside the gene matches. The V and J genes are TRBV25-1 and TRBJ2-2; TRBD1 matches 7 bases. The sequenced sample consisted of PBMCs. This clonotype was obtained from a young man in good health and CMV-seropositive. CDR3 in amino acids: CASSKGTVYTGELFF. The CDR3, as DNA: TGTGCCAGCAGTAAGGGGACAGTTTACACCGGGGAGCTGTTTTTT.